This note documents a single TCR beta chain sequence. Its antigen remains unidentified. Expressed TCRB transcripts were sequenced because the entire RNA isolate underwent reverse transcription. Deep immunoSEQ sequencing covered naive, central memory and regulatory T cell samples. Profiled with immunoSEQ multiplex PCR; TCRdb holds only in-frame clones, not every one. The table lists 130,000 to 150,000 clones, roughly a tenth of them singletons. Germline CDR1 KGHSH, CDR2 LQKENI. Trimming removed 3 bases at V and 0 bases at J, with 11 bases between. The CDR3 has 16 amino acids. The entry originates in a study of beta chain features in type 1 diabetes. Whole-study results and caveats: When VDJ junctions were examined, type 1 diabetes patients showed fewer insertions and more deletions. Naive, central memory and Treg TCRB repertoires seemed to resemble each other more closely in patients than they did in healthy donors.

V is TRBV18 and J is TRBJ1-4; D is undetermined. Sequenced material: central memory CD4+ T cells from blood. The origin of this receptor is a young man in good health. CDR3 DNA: TGTGCCAGCTCACCGGTGGAGGTTGCAACTAATGAAAAACTGTTTTTT. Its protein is CASSPVEVATNEKLFF.